The T cell receptor beta chain described here comes from a study of CD8 T cell repertoires and HIV-1 epitope variants. Whole-study context: Tested: three Gag epitope families, Nef HW9 and YT9. An uncultured baseline aliquot held 1M T cells.

As to this clone: Its target is not known.

On the immunoSEQ platform, TCR beta CDR3s were sequenced at survey depth. The data were produced by immunoSEQ multiplex PCR, yet TCRdb's version contains in-frame clones alone and is incomplete. The sample contains roughly 6,000 clones, around two thirds of which appear only once. Study conclusions and caveats: Of under ten antigen-specific beta clonotypes, 6 or 7 appeared to cross-react with escape variants.

The clonotype originates from a male donor with HIV. Sequenced material: cultured CD8+ T cells derived from PBMCs.

CDR3 coding DNA: TGTGCCAGCAGCGTAGAGTCAGGCCGAAGCACAGATACGCAGTATTTT. This gives the protein CASSVESGRSTDTQYF. V is TRBV9 and J is TRBJ2-3; D gene unclear. The germline V and J ends were trimmed by 0 bases and 0 bases, with 11 bases remaining between them. The germline V gene encodes CDR1 SGDLS and CDR2 YYNGEE. The CDR3 covers 16 residues. The full variable domain, with the rest looked up from reference TRBV9 and TRBJ2-3, is DSGVTQTPKHLITATGQRVTLRCSPRSGDLSVYWYQQSLDQGLQFLIQYYNGEERAKGNILERFSAQQFPDLHSELNLSSLELGDSALYFCASSVESGRSTDTQYFGPGTRLTVL.